One sample yielded the 12 T cell receptor beta chains listed below, sequenced in a study of T cell repertoires in cytomegalovirus infection. No antigen has been identified for these receptors. MiXCR, run by TCRdb on the reads, gives a single entry per CDR3 protein. The sample carries approximately 83,000 distinct CDR3 sequences, 20% to 30% recorded once. The sequencing used CD8+ T cells from cultured PBMCs, collected from culture after CMV antigen stimulation. The receptors were gathered from a human donor in good health (CMV status not recorded). Some clones in this sample may be carry-over from other donors' samples.

This clonotype showed up just a few times. This chain joins TRBV6-6 and TRBJ2-7; 7 positions match TRBD2. The CDR3 sequence is 15 residues long. The germline V gene has CDR1 MNHNY and CDR2 SVGAGI (reference sequence). With V trimmed by 2 bases and J by 4 bases, 8 bases remained unmatched. As DNA, the CDR3 is TGTGCCAGCAGTTACCCCCGGGACTATAAATACGAGCAGTACTTC. Protein product: CASSYPRDYKYEQYF.

This clonotype was observed at least ten times. J is TRBJ2-1 and V is TRBV7-9; possibly TRBD1 for D (6 bases). Trimming cost V 5 bases and J 10 bases, with 15 bases left between them. The CDR3 sequence is 13 residues long. Germline loops: CDR1 SEHNR, CDR2 FQNEAQ (reference sequence). Here the CDR3 DNA reads TGTGCCAGCAGCCCGACTGGGACAAGCGAGCAGTTCTTC. This gives the protein CASSPTGTSEQFF.

This clonotype has just a few counts. V gene TRBV12-3 or TRBV12-4 combines with J gene TRBJ1-1, with TRBD1 identical over 9 bases. Trimming took 0 bases from V and 3 from J; bases not matched to a gene: 2. This CDR3 is built from 15 residues. The CDR3 DNA follows: TGTGCCAGCAGTTTAGCCAGACAGGGGGACACTGAAGCTTTCTTT. Its translation: CASSLARQGDTEAFF.

The chain is built from TRBV3-1 and TRBJ1-3, with 7 positions matching TRBD1. The junction had 11 bases not matched to a gene; V was cut back by 0 bases and J by 0 bases. From germline, CDR1 is LGHDT and CDR2 YNNKEL (reference sequence). CDR3 length equals 19 residues. Here the CDR3 reads CASSQDGVGTENSGNTIYF. The CDR3 coding sequence is TGTGCCAGCAGCCAAGACGGCGTCGGGACAGAGAACTCTGGAAACACCATATATTTT.

The chain uses TRBV28 and TRBJ2-7; 7 bases fit TRBD1. With 4 bases clipped from V and 3 bases from J, the junction kept 12 bases outside the gene matches. The CDR3 extends over 16 amino acids. Germline CDR1 MDHEN, CDR2 SYDVKM. The CDR3: CASSSYMMGQIYEQYF. In DNA form, the CDR3 reads TGTGCCAGCAGTTCCTATATGATGGGACAGATCTACGAGCAGTACTTC.

The sample holds many counts of this clonotype. This chain uses TRBV12-3 or TRBV12-4 with TRBJ2-7; D possibly matches TRBD1 or TRBD2 (6 bases each). The CDR3 extends over 13 amino acids. V lost 2 bases and J 6 bases, leaving 11 bases between the germline ends. Written as DNA, the CDR3 is TGTGCCAGCAGTTTATTACAGGGAGGCGAGCAGTACTTC. It translates to CASSLLQGGEQYF.

The chain is built from TRBV29-1 and TRBJ1-2, with D perhaps matching TRBD1 (5 bases). Germline-derived CDR1 and CDR2 are SQVTM and ANQGSEA. The length of the CDR3 is 13 residues. Trimming left V 8 bases short and J 7 bases short, with 20 bases between. The CDR3 protein is CSIIPEGVSGYTF. CDR3 sequence (DNA): TGCAGCATAATCCCCGAAGGGGTGTCTGGCTACACCTTC.

This clonotype showed up many times. The CDR3 spells CASSKGLAGLTDTQYF. For the CDR3, the DNA is TGTGCCAGCAGCAAGGGACTAGCGGGGCTCACAGATACGCAGTATTTT. The chain carries TRBV7-2 and TRBJ2-3; the match to TRBD2 covers 13 bases. The CDR3 has 16 amino acids. Germline lookup yields CDR1 SGHTA and CDR2 FQGNSA. With 5 bases clipped from V and 2 bases from J, the junction kept 4 bases outside the gene matches.

The gene calls are TRBV30 and TRBJ1-5; D is ambiguous. Trimming removed 0 bases from V and 3 bases from J, with 9 bases in between. This CDR3 region has 14 residues. CDR1 and CDR2 (germline): GTSNPN, SVGIG (reference sequence). The chain's CDR3 is CAWSVSGFNQPQHF. CDR3 nucleotides: TGTGCCTGGAGTGTATCAGGTTTCAATCAGCCCCAGCATTTT.

This clonotype was recorded a few times. The chain carries TRBV28 and TRBJ2-1; 11 bases line up with TRBD2. V was clipped by 3 bases and J by 8 bases; unmatched bases: 9. This CDR3 comprises 16 residues. The V gene's germline CDR1 is MDHEN and CDR2 SYDVKM. CDR3 in amino acids: CASSFRGSGGADEQFF. In DNA form, the CDR3 reads TGTGCCAGCAGTTTTCGGGGTAGCGGGGGGGCCGATGAGCAGTTCTTC.

The V gene is TRBV14, the J gene TRBJ2-5; weak D call: TRBD1 (5 bases). With 2 bases removed from V and 0 bases from J, the gap between germline ends came to 13 bases. CDR1 is SGHDN and CDR2 is FVKESK in the germline V gene. CDR3 length equals 16 residues. The CDR3 nucleotides read TGTGCCAGCAGCCAAAGGGGCTTAAAGTACCAAGAGACCCAGTACTTC. Translated: CASSQRGLKYQETQYF.

At least ten counts were recorded for this clonotype. The chain employs TRBV28 and TRBJ1-5; D ambiguous. The length of the CDR3 is 15 residues. Per the germline V gene, CDR1 is MDHEN and CDR2 is SYDVKM. V dropped 5 bases and J dropped 6 bases, with 17 bases sitting between them. The CDR3 protein is CASSTRLEEGQPQHF. The DNA for the CDR3 is TGTGCCAGCAGTACCCGGTTGGAGGAGGGTCAGCCCCAGCATTTT.